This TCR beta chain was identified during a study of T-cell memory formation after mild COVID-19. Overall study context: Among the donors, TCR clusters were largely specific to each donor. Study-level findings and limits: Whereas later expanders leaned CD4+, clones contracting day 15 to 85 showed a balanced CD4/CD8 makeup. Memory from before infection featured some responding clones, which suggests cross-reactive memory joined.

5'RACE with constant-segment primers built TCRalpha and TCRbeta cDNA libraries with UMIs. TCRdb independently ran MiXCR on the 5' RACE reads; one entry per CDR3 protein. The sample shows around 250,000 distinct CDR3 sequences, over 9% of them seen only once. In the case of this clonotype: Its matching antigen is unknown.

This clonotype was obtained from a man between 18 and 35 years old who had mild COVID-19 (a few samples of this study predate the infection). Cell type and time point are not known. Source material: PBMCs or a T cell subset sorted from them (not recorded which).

This CDR3 is CASSPGTGAEGGYTF. In nucleotides, the CDR3 is TGTGCCAGCAGCCCCGGGACAGGGGCAGAGGGTGGCTACACCTTC. This rearrangement joins TRBV7-8 to TRBJ1-2; TRBD1 matches at 10 bases. V was clipped by 5 bases and J by 7 bases; unmatched bases: 10. CDR3 length: 15 residues. CDR1 is SGHVS, CDR2 FQNEAQ, per germline.